What follows describes a single T cell receptor beta chain. Its matching antigen is unknown. This specimen comes from a study of identical twins. In germline, CDR1 is SGHRS, CDR2 YFSETQ. The CDR3 is 13 residues long. Trimming removed 4 bases at V and 7 bases at J, with 14 bases between. General study results and limits: Weaker excess twin sharing was observed in beta out-of-frame sequences.

Via MiXCR, TCRdb re-called the 5' RACE reads, giving one row per CDR3 protein. The sample holds hundreds of thousands of distinct CDR3 sequences, roughly an eighth seen once. The same specimen was also included in a second study, on yellow fever vaccine responses in identical twins.

The TCR comes from a woman in her late teens or twenties in good health. Sequencing was done on a sample of PBMCs. The rearrangement joins TRBV5-1 to TRBJ1-1, with no clear D. The CDR3 nucleotides read TGCGCCAGCAGCCCCGACGGCACGGGTGAAGCTTTCTTT. It specifies CASSPDGTGEAFF. The whole variable domain, filled in from reference TRBV5-1 and TRBJ1-1, reads KAGVTQTPRYLIKTRGQQVTLSCSPISGHRSVSWYQQTPGQGLQFLFEYFSETQRNKGNFPGRFSGRQFSNSRSEMNVSTLELGDSALYLCASSPDGTGEAFFGQGTRLTVV.